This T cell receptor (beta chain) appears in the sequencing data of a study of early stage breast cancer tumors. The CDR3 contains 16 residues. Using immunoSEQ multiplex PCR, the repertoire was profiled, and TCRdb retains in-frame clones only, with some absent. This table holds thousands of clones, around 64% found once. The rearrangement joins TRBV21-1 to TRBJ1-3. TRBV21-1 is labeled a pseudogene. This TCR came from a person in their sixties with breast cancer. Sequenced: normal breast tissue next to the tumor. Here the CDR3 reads CASRPSLQHARNTIYF. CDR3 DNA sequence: TGTGCCAGCAGACCCTCGCTACAACACGCACGAAACACCATATATTTT.